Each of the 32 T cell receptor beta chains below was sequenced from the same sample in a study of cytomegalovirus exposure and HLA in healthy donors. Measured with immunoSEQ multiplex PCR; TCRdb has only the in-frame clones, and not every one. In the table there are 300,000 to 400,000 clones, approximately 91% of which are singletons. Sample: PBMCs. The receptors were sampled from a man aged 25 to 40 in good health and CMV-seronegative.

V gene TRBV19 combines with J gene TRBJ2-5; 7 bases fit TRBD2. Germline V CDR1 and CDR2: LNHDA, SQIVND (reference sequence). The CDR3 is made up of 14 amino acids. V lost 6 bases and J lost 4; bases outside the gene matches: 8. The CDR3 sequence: CASSRREGAETQYF. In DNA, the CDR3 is TGTGCCAGTAGCAGGAGGGAGGGAGCAGAGACCCAGTACTTC.

The CDR3 reads CASSEQGNPNYGYTF. The CDR3 DNA follows: TGTGCCAGCAGTGAACAGGGCAATCCTAACTATGGCTACACCTTC. The chain employs TRBV2 and TRBJ1-2, with TRBD1 as a possible D gene (5 bases). The CDR3 loop spans 15 amino acids. CDR1 and CDR2 from the germline V gene are SNHLY and FYNNEI. Trimming stripped 2 bases from V and 0 bases from J, with 10 bases between.

CDR3 in amino acids: CASMRPDYGYTF. In DNA form, the CDR3 reads TGTGCCAGCATGAGGCCCGACTATGGCTACACCTTC. The V gene is TRBV2, the J gene TRBJ1-2; D gene uncertain. Looked up from germline, CDR1 is SNHLY and CDR2 is FYNNEI. With 7 bases removed from V and 3 bases from J, the gap between germline ends came to 9 bases. CDR3 length: 12 amino acids.

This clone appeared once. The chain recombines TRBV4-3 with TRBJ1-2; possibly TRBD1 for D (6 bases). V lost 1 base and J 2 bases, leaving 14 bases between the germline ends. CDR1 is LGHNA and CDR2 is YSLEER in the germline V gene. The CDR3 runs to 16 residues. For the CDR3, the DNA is TGCGCCAGCAGCCAAGCTTTAGACAGGTTAAACTATGGCTACACCTTC. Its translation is CASSQALDRLNYGYTF.

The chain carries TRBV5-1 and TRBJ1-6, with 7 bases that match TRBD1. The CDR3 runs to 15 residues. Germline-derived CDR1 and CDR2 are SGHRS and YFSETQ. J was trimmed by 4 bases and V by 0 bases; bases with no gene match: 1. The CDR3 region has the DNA TGCGCCAGCAGCTTGGAACAGGGGTATAATTCACCCCTCCACTTT. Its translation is CASSLEQGYNSPLHF.

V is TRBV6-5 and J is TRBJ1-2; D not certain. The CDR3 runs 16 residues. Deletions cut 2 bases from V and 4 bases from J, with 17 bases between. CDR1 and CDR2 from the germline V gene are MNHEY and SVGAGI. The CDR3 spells CASSYTPGEDRYGYTF. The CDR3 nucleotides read TGTGCCAGCAGTTACACTCCCGGGGAGGACCGCTATGGCTACACCTTC.

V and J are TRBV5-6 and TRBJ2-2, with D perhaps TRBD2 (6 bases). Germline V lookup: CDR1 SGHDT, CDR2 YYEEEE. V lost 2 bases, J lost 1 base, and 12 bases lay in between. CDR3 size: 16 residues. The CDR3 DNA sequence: TGTGCCAGCAGCTTTGGATCGGGGGTGAACACCGGGGAGCTGTTTTTT. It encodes CASSFGSGVNTGELFF.

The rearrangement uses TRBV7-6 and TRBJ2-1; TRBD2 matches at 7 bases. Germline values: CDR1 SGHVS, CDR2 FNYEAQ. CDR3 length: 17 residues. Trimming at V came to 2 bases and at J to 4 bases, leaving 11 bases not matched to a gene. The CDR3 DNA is TGTGCCAGCAGCTTAAAGTCGGGGACTAACCGGTACAATGAGCAGTTCTTC. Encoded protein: CASSLKSGTNRYNEQFF. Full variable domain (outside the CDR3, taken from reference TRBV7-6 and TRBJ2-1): GAGVSQSPRYKVTKRGQDVALRCDPISGHVSLYWYRQALGQGPEFLTYFNYEAQQDKSGLPNDRFSAERPEGSISTLTIQRTEQRDSAMYRCASSLKSGTNRYNEQFFGPGTRLTVL.

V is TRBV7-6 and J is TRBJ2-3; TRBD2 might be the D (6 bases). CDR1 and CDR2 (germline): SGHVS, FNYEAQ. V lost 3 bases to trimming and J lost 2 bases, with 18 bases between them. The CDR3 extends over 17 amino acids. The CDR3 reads CASSFPPGSGDTDTQYF. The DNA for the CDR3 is TGTGCCAGCAGCTTTCCCCCCGGGAGTGGGGACACAGATACGCAGTATTTT.

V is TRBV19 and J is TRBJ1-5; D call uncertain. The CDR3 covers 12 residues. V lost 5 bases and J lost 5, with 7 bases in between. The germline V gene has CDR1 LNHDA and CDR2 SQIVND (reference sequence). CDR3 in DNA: TGTGCCAGTAGTGGAGGGTATCAGCCCCAGCATTTT. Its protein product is CASSGGYQPQHF.

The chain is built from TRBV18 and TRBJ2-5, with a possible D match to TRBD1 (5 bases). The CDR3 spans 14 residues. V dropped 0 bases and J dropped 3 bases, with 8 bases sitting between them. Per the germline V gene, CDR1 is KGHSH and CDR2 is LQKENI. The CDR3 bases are TGTGCCAGCTCACCACCTACAGGAAAAGAGACCCAGTACTTC. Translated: CASSPPTGKETQYF.

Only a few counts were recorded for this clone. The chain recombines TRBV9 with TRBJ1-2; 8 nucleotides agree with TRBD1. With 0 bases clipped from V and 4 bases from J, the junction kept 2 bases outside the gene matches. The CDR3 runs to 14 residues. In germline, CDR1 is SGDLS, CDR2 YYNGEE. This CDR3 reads CASSVDGTGYGYTF. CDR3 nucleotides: TGTGCCAGCAGCGTAGATGGGACAGGCTATGGCTACACCTTC.

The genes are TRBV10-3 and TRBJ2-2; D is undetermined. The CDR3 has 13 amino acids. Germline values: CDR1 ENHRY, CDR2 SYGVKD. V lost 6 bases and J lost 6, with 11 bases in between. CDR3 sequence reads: CAIRAAAAGELFF. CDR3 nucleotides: TGTGCCATCAGGGCGGCGGCGGCCGGGGAGCTGTTTTTT.

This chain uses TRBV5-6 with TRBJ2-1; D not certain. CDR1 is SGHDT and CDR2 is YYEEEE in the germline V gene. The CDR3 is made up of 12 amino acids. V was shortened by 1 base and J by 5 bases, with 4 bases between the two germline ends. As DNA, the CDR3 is TGTGCCAGCAGCTTGTCCGACAATGAGCAGTTCTTC. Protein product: CASSLSDNEQFF. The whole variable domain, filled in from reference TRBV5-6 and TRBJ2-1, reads DAGVTQSPTHLIKTRGQQVTLRCSPKSGHDTVSWYQQALGQGPQFIFQYYEEEERQRGNFPDRFSGHQFPNYSSELNVNALLLGDSALYLCASSLSDNEQFFGPGTRLTVL.

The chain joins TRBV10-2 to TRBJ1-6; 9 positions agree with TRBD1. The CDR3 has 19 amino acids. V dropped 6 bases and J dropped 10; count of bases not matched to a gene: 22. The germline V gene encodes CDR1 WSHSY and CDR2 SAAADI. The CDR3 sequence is CASRRGELQGASVGSPLHF. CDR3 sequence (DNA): TGCGCCAGCAGGAGGGGGGAACTACAGGGGGCGTCAGTCGGATCACCCCTCCACTTT.

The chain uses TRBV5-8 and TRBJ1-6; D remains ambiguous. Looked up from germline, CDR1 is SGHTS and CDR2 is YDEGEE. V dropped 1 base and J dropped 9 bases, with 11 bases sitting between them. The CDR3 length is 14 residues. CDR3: CASSLLASGSPLHF. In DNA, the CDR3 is TGTGCCAGCAGCTTGTTAGCTTCGGGTTCACCCCTCCACTTT.

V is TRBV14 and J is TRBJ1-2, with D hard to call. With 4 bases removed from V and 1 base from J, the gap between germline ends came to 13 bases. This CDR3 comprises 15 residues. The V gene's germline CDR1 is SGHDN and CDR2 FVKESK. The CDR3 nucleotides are TGTGCCAGCAGCCTCGGACTTCTTGGTAACTATGGCTACACCTTC. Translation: CASSLGLLGNYGYTF.

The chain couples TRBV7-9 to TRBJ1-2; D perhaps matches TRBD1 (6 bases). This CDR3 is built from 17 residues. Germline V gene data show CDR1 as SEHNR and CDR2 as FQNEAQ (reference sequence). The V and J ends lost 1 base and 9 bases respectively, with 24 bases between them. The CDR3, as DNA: TGTGCCAGCAGCTTAGGTGCAGGGGAAAGTAAGGGCGGGCGCTACACCTTC. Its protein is CASSLGAGESKGGRYTF.

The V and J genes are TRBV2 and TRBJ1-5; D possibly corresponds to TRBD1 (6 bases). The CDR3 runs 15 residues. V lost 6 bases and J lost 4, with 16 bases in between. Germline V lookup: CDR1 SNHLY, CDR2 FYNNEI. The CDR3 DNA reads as TGTGCCAGCAGAGCCACAGGGATCCGGAATCAGCCCCAGCATTTT. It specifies CASRATGIRNQPQHF. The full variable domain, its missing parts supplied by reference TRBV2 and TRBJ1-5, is EPEVTQTPSHQVTQMGQEVILRCVPISNHLYFYWYRQILGQKVEFLVSFYNNEISEKSEIFDDQFSVERPDGSNFTLKIRSTKLEDSAMYFCASRATGIRNQPQHFGDGTRLSIL.

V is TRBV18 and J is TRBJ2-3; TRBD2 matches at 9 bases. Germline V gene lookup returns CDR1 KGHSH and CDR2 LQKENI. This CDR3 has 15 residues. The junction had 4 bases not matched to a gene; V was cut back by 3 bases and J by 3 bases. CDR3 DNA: TGTGCCAGCTCACCCTTTGCGGGGGGGACAGATACGCAGTATTTT. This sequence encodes CASSPFAGGTDTQYF.

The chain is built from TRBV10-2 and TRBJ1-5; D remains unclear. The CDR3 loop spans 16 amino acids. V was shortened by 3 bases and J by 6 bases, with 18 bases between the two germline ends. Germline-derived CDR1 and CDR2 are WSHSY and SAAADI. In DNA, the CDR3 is TGCGCCAGCAGTGACGAGGAGGGAGTGATTCTTCAGCCCCAGCATTTT. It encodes CASSDEEGVILQPQHF.

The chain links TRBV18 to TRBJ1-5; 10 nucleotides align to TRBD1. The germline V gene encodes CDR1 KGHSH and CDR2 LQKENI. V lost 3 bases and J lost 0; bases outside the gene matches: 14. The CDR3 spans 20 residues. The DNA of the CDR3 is TGTGCCAGCTCACCCAGACTTACCGGGACAGGGGATTATAGCAATCAGCCCCAGCATTTT. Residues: CASSPRLTGTGDYSNQPQHF.

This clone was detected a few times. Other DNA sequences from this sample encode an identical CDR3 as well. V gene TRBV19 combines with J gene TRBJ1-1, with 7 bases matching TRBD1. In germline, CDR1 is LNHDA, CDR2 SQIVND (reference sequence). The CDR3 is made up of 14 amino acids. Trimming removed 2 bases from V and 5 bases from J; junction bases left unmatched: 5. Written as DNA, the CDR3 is TGTGCCAGTAGTATACGGGACAGAGGGACTGAAGCTTTCTTT. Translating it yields CASSIRDRGTEAFF.

The DNA of the CDR3 is TGCGCCAGCAGCCAAGCTTCCGGGACAGCGAACACCGGGGAGCTGTTTTTT. This encodes CASSQASGTANTGELFF. V is TRBV4-1 and J is TRBJ2-2; 7 bases align to TRBD1. V was clipped by 1 base and J by 0 bases; unmatched bases: 5. The CDR3 extends over 17 amino acids. Germline CDR1 and CDR2: MGHRA and YSYEKL.

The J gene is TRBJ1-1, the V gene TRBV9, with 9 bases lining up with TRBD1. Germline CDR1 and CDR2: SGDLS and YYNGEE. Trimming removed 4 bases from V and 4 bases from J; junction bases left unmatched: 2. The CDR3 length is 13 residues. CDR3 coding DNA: TGTGCCAGCAGCCGGACAGGGGTCACTGAAGCTTTCTTT. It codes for CASSRTGVTEAFF.

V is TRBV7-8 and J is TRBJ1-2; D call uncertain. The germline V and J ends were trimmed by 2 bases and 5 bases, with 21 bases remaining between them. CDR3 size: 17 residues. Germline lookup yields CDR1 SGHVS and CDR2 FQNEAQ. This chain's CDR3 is CASSLSAVPTRGYGYTF. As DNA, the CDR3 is TGTGCCAGCAGCTTATCCGCGGTTCCTACGCGAGGGTATGGCTACACCTTC.

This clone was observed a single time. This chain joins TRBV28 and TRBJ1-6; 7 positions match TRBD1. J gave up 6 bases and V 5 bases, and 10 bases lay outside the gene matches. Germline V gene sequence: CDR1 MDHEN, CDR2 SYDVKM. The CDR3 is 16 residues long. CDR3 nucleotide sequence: TGTGCCAGCAGTCAAGACAGGGATTGGAGTAATTCACCCCTCCACTTT. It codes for CASSQDRDWSNSPLHF.

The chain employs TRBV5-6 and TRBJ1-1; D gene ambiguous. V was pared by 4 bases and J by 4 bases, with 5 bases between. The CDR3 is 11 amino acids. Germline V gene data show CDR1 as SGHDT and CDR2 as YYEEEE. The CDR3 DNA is TGTGCCAGCAGCGGGAGCACTGAAGCTTTCTTT. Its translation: CASSGSTEAFF.

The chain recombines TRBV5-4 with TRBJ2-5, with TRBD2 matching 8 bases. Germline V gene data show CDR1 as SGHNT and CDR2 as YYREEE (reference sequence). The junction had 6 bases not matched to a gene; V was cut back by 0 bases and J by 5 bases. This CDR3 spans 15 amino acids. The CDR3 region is CASSLVGLAQETQYF. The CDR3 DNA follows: TGTGCCAGCAGCTTGGTAGGACTAGCTCAGGAGACCCAGTACTTC.

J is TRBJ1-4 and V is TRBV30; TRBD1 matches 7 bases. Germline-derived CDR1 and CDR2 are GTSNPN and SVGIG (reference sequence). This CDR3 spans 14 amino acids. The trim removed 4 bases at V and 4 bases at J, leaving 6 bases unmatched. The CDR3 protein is CAWTPGQYNEKLFF. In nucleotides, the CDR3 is TGTGCCTGGACCCCGGGACAGTATAATGAAAAACTGTTTTTT.

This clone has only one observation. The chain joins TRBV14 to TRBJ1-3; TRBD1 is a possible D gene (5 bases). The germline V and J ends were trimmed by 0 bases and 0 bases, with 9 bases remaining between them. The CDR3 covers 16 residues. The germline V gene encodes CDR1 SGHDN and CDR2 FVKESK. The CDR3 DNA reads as TGTGCCAGCAGCCAAGATGGGGCGAGCTCTGGAAACACCATATATTTT. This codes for CASSQDGASSGNTIYF.

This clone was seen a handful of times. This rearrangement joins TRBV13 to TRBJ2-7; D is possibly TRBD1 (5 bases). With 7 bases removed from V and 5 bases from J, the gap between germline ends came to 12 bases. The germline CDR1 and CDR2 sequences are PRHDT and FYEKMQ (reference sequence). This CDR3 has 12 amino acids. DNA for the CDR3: TGTGCCAGCAACTTTGGGGCTCACGAGCAGTACTTC. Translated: CASNFGAHEQYF.